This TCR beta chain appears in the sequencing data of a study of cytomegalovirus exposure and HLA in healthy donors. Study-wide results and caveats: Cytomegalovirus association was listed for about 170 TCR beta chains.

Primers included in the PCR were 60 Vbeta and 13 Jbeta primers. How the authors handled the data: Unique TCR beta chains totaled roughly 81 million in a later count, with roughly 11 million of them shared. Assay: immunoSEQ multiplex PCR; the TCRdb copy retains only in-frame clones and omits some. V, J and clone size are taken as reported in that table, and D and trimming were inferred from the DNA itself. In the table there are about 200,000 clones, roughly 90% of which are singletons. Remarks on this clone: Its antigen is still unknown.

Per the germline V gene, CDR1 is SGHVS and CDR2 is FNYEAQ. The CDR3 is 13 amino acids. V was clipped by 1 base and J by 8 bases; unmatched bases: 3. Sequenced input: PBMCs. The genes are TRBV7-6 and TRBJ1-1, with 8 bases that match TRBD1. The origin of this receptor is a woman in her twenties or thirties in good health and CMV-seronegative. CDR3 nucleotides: TGTGCCAGCAGCTTAGGGCGACAGGGGGAAGCTTTCTTT. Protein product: CASSLGRQGEAFF.